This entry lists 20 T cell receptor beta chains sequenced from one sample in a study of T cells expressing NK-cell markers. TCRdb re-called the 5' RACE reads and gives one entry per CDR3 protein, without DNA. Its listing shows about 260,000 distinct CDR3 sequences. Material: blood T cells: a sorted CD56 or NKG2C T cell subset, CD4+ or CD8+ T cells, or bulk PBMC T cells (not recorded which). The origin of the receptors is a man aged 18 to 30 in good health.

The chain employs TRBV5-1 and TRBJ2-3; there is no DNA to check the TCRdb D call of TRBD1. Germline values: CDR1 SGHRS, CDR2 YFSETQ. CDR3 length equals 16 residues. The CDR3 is CASSLGLAVGADTQYF.

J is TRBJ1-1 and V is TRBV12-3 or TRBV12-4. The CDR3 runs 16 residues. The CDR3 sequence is CASSLVGGGVNTEAFF.

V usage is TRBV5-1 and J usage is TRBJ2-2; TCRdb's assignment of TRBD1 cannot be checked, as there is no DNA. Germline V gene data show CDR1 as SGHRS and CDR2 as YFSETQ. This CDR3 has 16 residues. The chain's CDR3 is CASSLFSPAHTGELFF.

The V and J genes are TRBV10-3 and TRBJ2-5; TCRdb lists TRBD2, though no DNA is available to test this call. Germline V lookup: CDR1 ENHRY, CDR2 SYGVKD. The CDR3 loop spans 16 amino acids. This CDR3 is CATSKAGGRGQETQYF.

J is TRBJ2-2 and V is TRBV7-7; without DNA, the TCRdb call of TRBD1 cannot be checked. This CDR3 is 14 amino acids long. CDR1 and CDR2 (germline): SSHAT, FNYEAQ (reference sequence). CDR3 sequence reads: CASSLGTGGVELFF. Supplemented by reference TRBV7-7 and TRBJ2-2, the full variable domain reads GAGVSQSPRYKVTKRGQDVTLRCDPISSHATLYWYQQALGQGPEFLTYFNYEAQPDKSGLPSDRFSAERPEGSISTLTIQRTEQRDSAMYRCASSLGTGGVELFFGEGSRLTVL.

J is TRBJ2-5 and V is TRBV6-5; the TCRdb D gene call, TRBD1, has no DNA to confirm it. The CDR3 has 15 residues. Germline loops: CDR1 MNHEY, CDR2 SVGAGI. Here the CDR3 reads CASSYSHRGGETQYF.

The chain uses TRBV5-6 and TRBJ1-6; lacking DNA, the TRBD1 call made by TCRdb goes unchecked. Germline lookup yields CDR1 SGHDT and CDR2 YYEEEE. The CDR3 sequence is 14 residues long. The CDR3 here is CAQGRQANGAPLHF.

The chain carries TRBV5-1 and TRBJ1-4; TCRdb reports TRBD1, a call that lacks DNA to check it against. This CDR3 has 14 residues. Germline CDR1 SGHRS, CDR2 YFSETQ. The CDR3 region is CASRLGRGGEKLFF.

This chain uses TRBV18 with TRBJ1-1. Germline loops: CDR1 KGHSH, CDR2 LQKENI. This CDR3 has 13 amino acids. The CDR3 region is CASSPAGNTEAFF.

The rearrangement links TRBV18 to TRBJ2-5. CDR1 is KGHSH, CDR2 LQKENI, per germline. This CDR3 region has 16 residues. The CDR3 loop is CASSLSAGGWQETQYF. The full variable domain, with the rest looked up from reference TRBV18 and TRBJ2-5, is NAGVMQNPRHLVRRRGQEARLRCSPMKGHSHVYWYRQLPEEGLKFMVYLQKENIIDESGMPKERFSAEFPKEGPSILRIQQVVRGDSAAYFCASSLSAGGWQETQYFGPGTRLLVL.

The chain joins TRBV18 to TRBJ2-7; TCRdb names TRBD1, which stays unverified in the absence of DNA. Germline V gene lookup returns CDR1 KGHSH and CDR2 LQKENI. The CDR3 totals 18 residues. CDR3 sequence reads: CASSPSIGGQGNPYEQYF.

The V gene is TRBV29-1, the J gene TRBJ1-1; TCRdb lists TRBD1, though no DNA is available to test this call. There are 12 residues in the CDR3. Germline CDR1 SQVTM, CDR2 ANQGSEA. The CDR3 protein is CSVDSGAREAFF.

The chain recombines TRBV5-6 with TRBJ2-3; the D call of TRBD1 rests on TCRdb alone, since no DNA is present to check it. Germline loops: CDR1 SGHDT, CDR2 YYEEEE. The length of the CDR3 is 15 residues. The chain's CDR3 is CASSFQTVWRDTQYF. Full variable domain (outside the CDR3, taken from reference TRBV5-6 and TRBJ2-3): DAGVTQSPTHLIKTRGQQVTLRCSPKSGHDTVSWYQQALGQGPQFIFQYYEEEERQRGNFPDRFSGHQFPNYSSELNVNALLLGDSALYLCASSFQTVWRDTQYFGPGTRLTVL.

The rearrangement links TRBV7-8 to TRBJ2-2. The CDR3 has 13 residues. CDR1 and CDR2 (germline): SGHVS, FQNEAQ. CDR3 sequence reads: CASSASRTGELFF. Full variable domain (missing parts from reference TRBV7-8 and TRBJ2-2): GAGVSQSPRYKVAKRGQDVALRCDPISGHVSLFWYQQALGQGPEFLTYFQNEAQLDKSGLPSDRFFAERPEGSVSTLKIQRTQQEDSAVYLCASSASRTGELFFGEGSRLTVL.

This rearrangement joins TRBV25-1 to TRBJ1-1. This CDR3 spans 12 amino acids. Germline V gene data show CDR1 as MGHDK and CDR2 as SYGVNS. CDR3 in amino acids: CASRAGSTEAFF.

The CDR3: CASSWTDGNTIYF. This sequence joins TRBV7-9 and TRBJ1-3; TCRdb designates TRBD1, a call that cannot be tested without DNA. This CDR3 contains 13 residues. The germline V gene encodes CDR1 SEHNR and CDR2 FQNEAQ (reference sequence).

The CDR3 here is CASSGTSGNVNEQFF. J is TRBJ2-1 and V is TRBV9; no DNA is available, so the TRBD2 call from TCRdb remains unchecked. Germline-derived CDR1 and CDR2 are SGDLS and YYNGEE. The length of the CDR3 is 15 residues.

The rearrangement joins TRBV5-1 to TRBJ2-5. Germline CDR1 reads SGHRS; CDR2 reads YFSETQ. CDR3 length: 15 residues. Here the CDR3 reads CASSLDGTLGETQYF.

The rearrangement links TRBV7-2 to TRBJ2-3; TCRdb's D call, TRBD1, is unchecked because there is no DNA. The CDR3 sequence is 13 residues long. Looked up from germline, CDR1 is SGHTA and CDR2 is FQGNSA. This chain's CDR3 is CASSLGRGTTQYF.

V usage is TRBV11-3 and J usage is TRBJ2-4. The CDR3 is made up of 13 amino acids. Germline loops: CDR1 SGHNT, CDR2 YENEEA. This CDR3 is CASSLDQKNIQYF.